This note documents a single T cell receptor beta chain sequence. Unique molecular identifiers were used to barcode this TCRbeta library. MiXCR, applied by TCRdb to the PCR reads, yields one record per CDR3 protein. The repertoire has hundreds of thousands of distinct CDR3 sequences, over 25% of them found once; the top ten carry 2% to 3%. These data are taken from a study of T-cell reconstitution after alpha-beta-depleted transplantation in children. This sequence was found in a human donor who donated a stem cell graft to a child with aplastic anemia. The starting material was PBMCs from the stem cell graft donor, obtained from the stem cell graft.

The CDR3 protein is CATSRDKGGGTDTQYF. In DNA, the CDR3 is TGTGCCACCAGCAGAGACAAAGGCGGAGGCACAGATACGCAGTATTTT. The chain recombines TRBV15 with TRBJ2-3, with D unresolved. The germline V gene has CDR1 LNHNV and CDR2 YYDKDF (reference sequence). The CDR3 sequence is 16 residues long. V lost 0 bases and J lost 1, with 11 bases in between.